Listed below are T cell receptor beta chains from one sample, sequenced in a study of T-cell reconstitution after alpha-beta-depleted transplantation in children. From the PCR reads, TCRdb called clonotypes with MiXCR, one entry per CDR3 protein. The sample records 83,000 or so distinct CDR3 sequences, 8% to 9% being singletons. Sample: PBMCs from the stem cell graft donor, taken from the stem cell graft. These receptors all come from a human donor who donated a stem cell graft to a child with congenital amegakaryocytic thrombocytopenia. The CDR3 runs from the conserved cysteine through the conserved F or W. D genes are given only for firm matches. The size field is filled for only some rows; it gives once, few, many or a size class.

size	D	J	V	DNA	CDR3
many	NA	TRBJ1-5	TRBV20-1	TGCAGTGCTAGCGGGCCTCACAATCAGCCCCAGCATTTT	CSASGPHNQPQHF
many	TRBD2	TRBJ2-5	TRBV7-8	TGTGCCAGCAGCTTAGTTGTTGCGGGGGGGCCGGAGACCCAGTACTTC	CASSLVVAGGPETQYF
NA	NA	TRBJ2-6	TRBV10-3	TGTGCCATCAACACAGGATCTCGGGTGGGGGCCAACGTCCTGACTTTC	CAINTGSRVGANVLTF
many	TRBD1	TRBJ2-2	TRBV4-2	TGTGCCAGCAGCCACCTCAGGGGGAGCCTCGCGAACACCGGGGAGCTGTTTTTT	CASSHLRGSLANTGELFF
many	TRBD2	TRBJ2-7	TRBV5-6	TGTGCCAGCAGGGGGACCGGGCTAGCGGGAGCCTACGAGCAGTACTTC	CASRGTGLAGAYEQYF
few	TRBD1	TRBJ2-5	TRBV18	TGTGCCAGCTCACCAACGGACAGGGTTGAAGAGACCCAGTACTTC	CASSPTDRVEETQYF
many	NA	TRBJ2-1	TRBV6-5	TGTGCCAGCAGTTACCTCCGAGACTCCTCCTACAATGAGCAGTTCTTC	CASSYLRDSSYNEQFF
NA	NA	TRBJ2-7	TRBV9	TGTGCCAGCAGCGTGGACTACCTCTCCTACGAGCAGTACTTC	CASSVDYLSYEQYF
NA	TRBD2	TRBJ2-1	TRBV11-2	TGTGCCAGCAGCTTCACCGGGACTAGCGGGAGTAGGGGGGTGGGCAATGAGCAGTTCTTC	CASSFTGTSGSRGVGNEQFF
many	TRBD1	TRBJ1-4	TRBV20-1	TGCAGTGCTAGAGATTGGGGACAGTACAATGAAAAACTGTTTTTT	CSARDWGQYNEKLFF
many	NA	TRBJ2-7	TRBV28	TGTGCCAGCAGTCCCTCAGGCGGGAAATCAGCATACGAGCAGTACTTC	CASSPSGGKSAYEQYF
many	NA	TRBJ1-1	TRBV6-1	TGTGCCAGCAGTAAAGAACAGGGCCGCGGGACTTTCTTT	CASSKEQGRGTFF
many	NA	TRBJ1-1	TRBV5-4	TGTGCCAGCAGCCGGGGGTGGGCGGCCACTGAAGCTTTCTTT	CASSRGWAATEAFF
many	NA	TRBJ1-4	TRBV6-5	TGTGCCAGCAGTTACGGGAGGAACGAAAAACTGTTTTTT	CASSYGRNEKLFF
many	NA	TRBJ2-2	TRBV12-3/TRBV12-4	TGTGCCAGCTCACAGGGGGGGGACACCGGGGAGCTGTTTTTT	CASSQGGDTGELFF
many	NA	TRBJ2-7	TRBV10-3	TGTGCCATCAGTCCAGACAGCTACGAGCAGTACTTC	CAISPDSYEQYF
many	NA	TRBJ2-5	TRBV12-3/TRBV12-4	TGTGCCAGCAGTTTCTACATGGTAGAGACCCAGTACTTC	CASSFYMVETQYF
many	NA	TRBJ2-7	TRBV6-2/TRBV6-3	TGTGCCAGCAGTTATGATTTCGGCGGCAGGGCCACCGAGCAGTACTTC	CASSYDFGGRATEQYF
NA	TRBD1	TRBJ2-5	TRBV29-1	TGCAGCGTTGGAAAAGGGGGCGAGACCCAGTACTTC	CSVGKGGETQYF
many	NA	TRBJ1-6	TRBV7-2	TGTGCCAGCAGCCACGGGACGGCCGATTATAATTCACCCCTCCACTTT	CASSHGTADYNSPLHF
many	NA	TRBJ2-7	TRBV7-9	TGTGCCAGCAGCTCCCTCTCGGCAGGTTGGGAGCAGTACTTC	CASSSLSAGWEQYF
few	TRBD1	TRBJ2-5	TRBV19	TGTGCCAGTAGTCGCGACAGGGATAGTCCAGAGACCCAGTACTTC	CASSRDRDSPETQYF
NA	TRBD1	TRBJ2-7	TRBV5-1	TGCGCCAGCAGCTTGTCCGGGACAGGGTCACTCTACGAGCAGTACTTC	CASSLSGTGSLYEQYF
NA	NA	TRBJ1-4	TRBV13	TGTGCCAGCAGCTTATCTGGGGCCCGCGAAAAACTGTTTTTT	CASSLSGAREKLFF
many	NA	TRBJ1-1	TRBV12-3/TRBV12-4	TGTGCCAGCAGCTTAAGGGTTTCCACGGAGAACACTGAAGCTTTCTTT	CASSLRVSTENTEAFF
many	NA	TRBJ1-1	TRBV5-1	TGCGCCAGCAGCTCGACACCCAACACTGAAGCTTTCTTT	CASSSTPNTEAFF
few	NA	TRBJ2-4	TRBV28	TGTGCCAGCAGTCCCAGAGTGAACATTCAGTACTTC	CASSPRVNIQYF